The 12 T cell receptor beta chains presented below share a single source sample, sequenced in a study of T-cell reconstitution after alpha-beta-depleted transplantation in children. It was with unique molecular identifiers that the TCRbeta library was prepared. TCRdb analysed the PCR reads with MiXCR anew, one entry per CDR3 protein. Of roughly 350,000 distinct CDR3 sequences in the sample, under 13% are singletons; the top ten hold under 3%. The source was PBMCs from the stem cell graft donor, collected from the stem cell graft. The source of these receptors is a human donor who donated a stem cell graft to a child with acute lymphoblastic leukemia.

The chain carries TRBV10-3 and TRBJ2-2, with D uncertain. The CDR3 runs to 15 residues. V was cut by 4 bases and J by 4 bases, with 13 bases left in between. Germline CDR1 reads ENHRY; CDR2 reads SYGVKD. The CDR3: CAISVGRRPTGELFF. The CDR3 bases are TGTGCCATCAGTGTGGGCCGTAGACCCACCGGGGAGCTGTTTTTT.

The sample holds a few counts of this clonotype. Written as DNA, the CDR3 is TGCGCCAGCAGCCAAGAGATCGGCCGCCACAATGAGCAGTTCTTC. Translating it yields CASSQEIGRHNEQFF. V usage is TRBV4-3 and J usage is TRBJ2-1; D ambiguous. Trimming took off 0 bases at V and 5 bases at J, with 11 bases between the two ends. This CDR3 has 15 amino acids. The germline V gene encodes CDR1 LGHNA and CDR2 YSLEER.

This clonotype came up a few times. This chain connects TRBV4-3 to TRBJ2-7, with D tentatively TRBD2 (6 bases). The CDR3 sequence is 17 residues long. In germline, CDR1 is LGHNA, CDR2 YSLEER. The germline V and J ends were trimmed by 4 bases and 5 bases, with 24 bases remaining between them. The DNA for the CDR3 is TGCGCCAGCAGCCTCGTCCTTTTACGCGGGATGGTCAACGAGCAGTACTTC. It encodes CASSLVLLRGMVNEQYF.

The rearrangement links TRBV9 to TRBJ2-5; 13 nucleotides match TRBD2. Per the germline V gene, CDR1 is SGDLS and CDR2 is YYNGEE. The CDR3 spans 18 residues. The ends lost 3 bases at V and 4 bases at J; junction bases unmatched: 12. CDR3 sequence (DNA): TGTGCCAGCAGCGCCGGGACTAGCGGGGTTCGAACGGTAGAGACCCAGTACTTC. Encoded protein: CASSAGTSGVRTVETQYF.

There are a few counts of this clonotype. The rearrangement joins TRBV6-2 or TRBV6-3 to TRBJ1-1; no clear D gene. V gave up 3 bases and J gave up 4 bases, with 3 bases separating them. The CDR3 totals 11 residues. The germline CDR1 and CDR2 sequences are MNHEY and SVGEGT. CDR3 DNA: TGTGCCAGCAGTTATAGCACTGAAGCTTTCTTT. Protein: CASSYSTEAFF.

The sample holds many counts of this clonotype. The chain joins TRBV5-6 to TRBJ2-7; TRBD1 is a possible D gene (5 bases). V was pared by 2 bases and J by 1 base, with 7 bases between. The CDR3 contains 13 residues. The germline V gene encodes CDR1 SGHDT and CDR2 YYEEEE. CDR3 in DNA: TGTGCCAGCAGCTTTGACAGTTCCTACGAGCAGTACTTC. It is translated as CASSFDSSYEQYF.

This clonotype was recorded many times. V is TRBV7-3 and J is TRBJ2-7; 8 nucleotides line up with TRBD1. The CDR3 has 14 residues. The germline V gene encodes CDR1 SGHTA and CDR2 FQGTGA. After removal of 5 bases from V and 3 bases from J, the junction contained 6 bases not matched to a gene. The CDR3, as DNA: TGTGCCAGCAGCCCCACAGGGGGTATCTACGAGCAGTACTTC. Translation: CASSPTGGIYEQYF.

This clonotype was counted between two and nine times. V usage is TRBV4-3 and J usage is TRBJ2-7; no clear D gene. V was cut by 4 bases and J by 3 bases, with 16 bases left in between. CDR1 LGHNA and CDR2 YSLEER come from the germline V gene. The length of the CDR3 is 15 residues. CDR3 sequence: CASSLKAEPYYEQYF. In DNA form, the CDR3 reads TGCGCCAGCAGCCTAAAGGCTGAACCGTACTACGAGCAGTACTTC.

The CDR3 protein is CASSRRRAHGTNYGYTF. The CDR3 nucleotides read TGTGCCAGCAGCCGGAGACGGGCCCATGGAACTAACTATGGCTACACCTTC. The chain couples TRBV7-9 to TRBJ1-2, with no clear D. V gave up 5 bases and J gave up 0 bases, with 19 bases separating them. This CDR3 is 17 amino acids long. CDR1 and CDR2 from the germline V gene are SEHNR and FQNEAQ (reference sequence).

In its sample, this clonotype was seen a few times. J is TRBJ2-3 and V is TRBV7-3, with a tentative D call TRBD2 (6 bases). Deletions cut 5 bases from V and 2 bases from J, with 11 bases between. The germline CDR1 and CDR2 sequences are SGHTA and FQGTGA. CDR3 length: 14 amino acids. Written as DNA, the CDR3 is TGTGCCAGCAGCCCAGGAGGGCCCACAGATACGCAGTATTTT. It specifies CASSPGGPTDTQYF.

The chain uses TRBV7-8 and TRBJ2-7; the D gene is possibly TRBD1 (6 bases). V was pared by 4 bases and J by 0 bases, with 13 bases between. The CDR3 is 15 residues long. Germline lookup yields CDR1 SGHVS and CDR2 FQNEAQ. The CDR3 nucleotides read TGTGCCAGCAGCTCCTACCGGGACACCTCCTACGAGCAGTACTTC. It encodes CASSSYRDTSYEQYF.

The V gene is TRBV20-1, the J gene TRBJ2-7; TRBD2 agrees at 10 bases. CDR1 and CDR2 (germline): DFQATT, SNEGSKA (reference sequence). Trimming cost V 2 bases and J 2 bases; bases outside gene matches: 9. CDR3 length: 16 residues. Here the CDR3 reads CSARPPSGSNAYEQYF. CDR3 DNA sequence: TGCAGTGCTAGACCCCCTAGCGGGAGTAACGCCTACGAGCAGTACTTC.